This T cell receptor (beta chain) was found in a study of blood T cell repertoires in COVID-19. The junction had 3 bases not matched to a gene; V was cut back by 7 bases and J by 1 base. CDR3 length equals 15 residues. Germline lookup yields CDR1 MNHEY and CDR2 SVGAGI. Per the original data handling: Reference gene primer amplification gave nucleated cell count estimates. Only in-frame clones appear in the TCRdb table, and some are missing; sequencing was by immunoSEQ multiplex PCR. V and J calls and clone size come straight from that table; D and trimming were deduced from the DNA. The sample shows 350,000 to 450,000 clones, 70% to 90% of them seen only once.

The chain is built from TRBV6-5 and TRBJ2-3, with 12 bases identical to TRBD2. What was sequenced was peripheral blood. The source is a human donor in a cohort sampled during active COVID-19. Written as DNA, the CDR3 is TGTGCCAGCAACCTAGCGGGAGGGGGCACAGATACGCAGTATTTT. As protein: CASNLAGGGTDTQYF.